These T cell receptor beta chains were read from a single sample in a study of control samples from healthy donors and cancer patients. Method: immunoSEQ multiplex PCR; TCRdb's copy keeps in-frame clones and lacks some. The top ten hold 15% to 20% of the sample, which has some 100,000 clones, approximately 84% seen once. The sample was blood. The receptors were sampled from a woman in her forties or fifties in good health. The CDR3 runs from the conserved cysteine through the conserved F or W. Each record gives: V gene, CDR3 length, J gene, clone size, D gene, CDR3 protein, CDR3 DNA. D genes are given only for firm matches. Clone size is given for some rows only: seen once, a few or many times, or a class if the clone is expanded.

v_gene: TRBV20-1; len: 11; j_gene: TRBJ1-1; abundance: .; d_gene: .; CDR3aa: CSAPGRTEAFF; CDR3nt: TGCAGTGCTCCCGGCAGGACTGAAGCTTTCTTT
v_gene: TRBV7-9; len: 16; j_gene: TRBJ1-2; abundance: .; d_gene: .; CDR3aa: CASSLEESSFNYGYTF; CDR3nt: TGTGCCAGCAGCTTAGAGGAAAGCAGCTTTAACTATGGCTACACCTTC
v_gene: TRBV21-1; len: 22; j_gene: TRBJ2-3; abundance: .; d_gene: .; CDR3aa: CASNRLMRQLKQGDSFTDTQYF; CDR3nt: TGTGCCAGCAACCGATTAATGCGCCAGCTCAAACAGGGGGACTCGTTCACAGATACGCAGTATTTT
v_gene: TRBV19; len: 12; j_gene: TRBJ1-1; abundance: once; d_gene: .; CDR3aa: CASTPGGPEAFF; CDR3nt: TGTGCCAGTACGCCGGGGGGCCCTGAAGCTTTCTTT
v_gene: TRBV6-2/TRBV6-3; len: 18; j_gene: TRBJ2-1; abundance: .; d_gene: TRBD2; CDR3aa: CASSYMLAGDIGMDEQFF; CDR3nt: TGTGCCAGCAGTTACATGCTAGCGGGAGATATAGGGATGGATGAGCAGTTCTTC
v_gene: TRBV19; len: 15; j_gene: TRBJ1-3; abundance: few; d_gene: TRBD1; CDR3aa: CASSFGQASGNTIYF; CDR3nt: TGTGCCAGTAGTTTCGGACAGGCGTCTGGAAACACCATATATTTT
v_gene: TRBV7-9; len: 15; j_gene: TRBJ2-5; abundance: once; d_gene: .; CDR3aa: CASSLIQGNQETQYF; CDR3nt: TGTGCCAGCAGCTTAATTCAGGGGAACCAAGAGACCCAGTACTTC
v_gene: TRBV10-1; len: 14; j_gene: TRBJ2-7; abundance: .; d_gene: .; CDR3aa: CASSPQVDSYEQYF; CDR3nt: TGCGCCAGTTCCCCACAGGTAGACTCCTACGAGCAGTACTTC
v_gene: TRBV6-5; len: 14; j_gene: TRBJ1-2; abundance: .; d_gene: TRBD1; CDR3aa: CASSRTGRLGGYTF; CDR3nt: TGTGCCAGCAGTAGGACAGGTAGATTGGGAGGCTACACCTTC
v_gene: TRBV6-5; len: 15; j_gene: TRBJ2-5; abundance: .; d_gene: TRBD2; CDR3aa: CASGESLAGEETQYF; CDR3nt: TGTGCCAGCGGAGAAAGTTTAGCGGGAGAGGAGACCCAGTACTTC
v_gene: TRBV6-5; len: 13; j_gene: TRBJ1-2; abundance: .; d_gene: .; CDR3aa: CASKERDVHGYTF; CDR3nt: TGTGCCAGCAAAGAGAGGGACGTTCATGGCTACACCTTC
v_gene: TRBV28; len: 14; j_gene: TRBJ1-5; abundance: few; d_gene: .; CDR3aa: CASSLVRVNQPQHF; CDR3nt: TGTGCCAGCAGCCTCGTGCGAGTCAATCAGCCCCAGCATTTT
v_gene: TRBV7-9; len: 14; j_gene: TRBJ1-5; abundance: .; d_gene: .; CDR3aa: CASSLQGSNQPQHF; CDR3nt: TGTGCCAGCAGCTTGCAGGGTAGCAATCAGCCCCAGCATTTT
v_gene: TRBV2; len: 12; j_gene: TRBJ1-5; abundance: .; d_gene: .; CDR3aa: CASSDGNQPQHF; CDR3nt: TGTGCCAGCAGTGATGGCAATCAGCCCCAGCATTTT